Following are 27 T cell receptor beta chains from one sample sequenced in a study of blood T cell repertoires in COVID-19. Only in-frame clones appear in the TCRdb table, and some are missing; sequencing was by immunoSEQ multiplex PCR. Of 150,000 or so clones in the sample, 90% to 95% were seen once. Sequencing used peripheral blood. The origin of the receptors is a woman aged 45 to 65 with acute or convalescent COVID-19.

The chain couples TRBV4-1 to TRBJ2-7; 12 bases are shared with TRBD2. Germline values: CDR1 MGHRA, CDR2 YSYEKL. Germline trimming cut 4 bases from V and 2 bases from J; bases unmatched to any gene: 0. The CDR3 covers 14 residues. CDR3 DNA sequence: TGCGCCAGCAGCCGACTAGCGGGGGCCTACGAGCAGTACTTC. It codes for CASSRLAGAYEQYF.

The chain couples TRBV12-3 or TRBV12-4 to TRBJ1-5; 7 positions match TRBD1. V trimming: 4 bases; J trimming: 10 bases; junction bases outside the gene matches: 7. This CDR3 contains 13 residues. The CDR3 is CASSYRGWGPQHF. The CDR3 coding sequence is TGTGCCAGCAGTTACAGGGGTTGGGGTCCCCAGCATTTT.

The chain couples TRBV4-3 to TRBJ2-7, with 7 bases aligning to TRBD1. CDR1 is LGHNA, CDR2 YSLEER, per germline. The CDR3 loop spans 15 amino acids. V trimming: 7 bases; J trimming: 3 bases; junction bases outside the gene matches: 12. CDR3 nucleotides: TGCGCCAGCAATTTTACGGGGACAGTGATCTACGAGCAGTACTTC. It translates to CASNFTGTVIYEQYF.

The CDR3 region is CASSSQVRSLYEQYF. CDR3 nucleotides: TGTGCCAGCAGCTCACAGGTGAGAAGCCTCTACGAGCAGTACTTC. The chain joins TRBV5-6 to TRBJ2-7, with TRBD1 as a possible D gene (5 bases). Germline V gene data show CDR1 as SGHDT and CDR2 as YYEEEE. With 3 bases removed from V and 3 bases from J, the gap between germline ends came to 16 bases. This CDR3 is 15 amino acids long. The variable domain in full, with the rest retrieved from reference TRBV5-6 and TRBJ2-7, is DAGVTQSPTHLIKTRGQQVTLRCSPKSGHDTVSWYQQALGQGPQFIFQYYEEEERQRGNFPDRFSGHQFPNYSSELNVNALLLGDSALYLCASSSQVRSLYEQYFGPGTRLTVT.

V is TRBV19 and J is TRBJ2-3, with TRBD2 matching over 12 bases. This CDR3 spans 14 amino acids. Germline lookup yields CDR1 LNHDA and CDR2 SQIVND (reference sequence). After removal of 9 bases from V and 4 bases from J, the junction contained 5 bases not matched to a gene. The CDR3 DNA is TGTGCCAGCACACTAGCGGGGGGCCCAGATACGCAGTATTTT. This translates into CASTLAGGPDTQYF.

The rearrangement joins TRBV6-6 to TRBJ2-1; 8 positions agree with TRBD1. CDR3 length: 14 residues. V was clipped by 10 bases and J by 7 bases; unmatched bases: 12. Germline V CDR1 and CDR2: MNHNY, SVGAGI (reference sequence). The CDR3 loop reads CATKGQGIRNEQFF. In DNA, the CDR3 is TGTGCCACCAAAGGACAGGGAATAAGGAATGAGCAGTTCTTC.

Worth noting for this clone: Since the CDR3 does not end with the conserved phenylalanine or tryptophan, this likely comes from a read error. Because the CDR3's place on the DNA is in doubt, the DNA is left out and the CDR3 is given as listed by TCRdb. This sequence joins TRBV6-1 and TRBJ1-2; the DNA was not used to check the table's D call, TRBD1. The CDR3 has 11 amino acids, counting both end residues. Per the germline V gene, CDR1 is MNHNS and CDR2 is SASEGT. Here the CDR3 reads CASSDKDRSEV.

The CDR3 nucleotides are TGTGCCAGCAGCTTAGAGCGACAGTCAGAGACCCAGTACTTC. It yields the protein CASSLERQSETQYF. The chain links TRBV11-2 to TRBJ2-5; D is possibly TRBD1 (5 bases). Trimming shortened V by 0 bases and J by 4 bases, and 9 bases separated the two germline ends. The CDR3 length is 14 residues. CDR1 and CDR2 from the germline V gene are SGHAT and FQNNGV.

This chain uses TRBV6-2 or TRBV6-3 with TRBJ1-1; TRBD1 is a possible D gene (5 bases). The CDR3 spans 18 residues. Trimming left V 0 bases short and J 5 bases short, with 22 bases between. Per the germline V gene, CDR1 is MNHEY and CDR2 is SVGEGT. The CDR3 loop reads CASSYSTWGGSSGTEAFF. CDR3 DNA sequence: TGTGCCAGCAGTTACTCGACTTGGGGGGGGTCCAGCGGGACTGAAGCTTTCTTT.

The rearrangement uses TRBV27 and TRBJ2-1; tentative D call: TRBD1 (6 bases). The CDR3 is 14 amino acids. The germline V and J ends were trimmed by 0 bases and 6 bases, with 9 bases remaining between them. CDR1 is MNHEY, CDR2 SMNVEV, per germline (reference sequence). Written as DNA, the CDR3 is TGTGCCAGCAGTTTATCAGGCAGGGGCAATGAGCAGTTCTTC. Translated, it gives CASSLSGRGNEQFF.

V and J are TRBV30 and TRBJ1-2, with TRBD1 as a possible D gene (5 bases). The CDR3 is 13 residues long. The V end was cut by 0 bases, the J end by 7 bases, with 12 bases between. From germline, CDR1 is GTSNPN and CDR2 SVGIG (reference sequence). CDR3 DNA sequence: TGTGCCTGGAGTGTCCAGGGAACGGGTGGCTACACCTTC. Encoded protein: CAWSVQGTGGYTF. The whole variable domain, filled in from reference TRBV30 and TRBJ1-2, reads SQTIHQWPATLVQPVGSPLSLECTVEGTSNPNLYWYRQAAGRGLQLLFYSVGIGQISSEVPQNLSASRPQDRQFILSSKKLLLSDSGFYLCAWSVQGTGGYTFGSGTRLTVV.

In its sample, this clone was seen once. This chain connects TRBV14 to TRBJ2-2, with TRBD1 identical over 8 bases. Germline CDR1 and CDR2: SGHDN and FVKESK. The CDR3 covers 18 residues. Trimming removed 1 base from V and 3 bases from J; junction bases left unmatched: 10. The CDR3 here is CASSQAPNQGAYTGELFF. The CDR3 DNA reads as TGTGCCAGCAGCCAAGCCCCCAACCAGGGGGCCTACACCGGGGAGCTGTTTTTT.

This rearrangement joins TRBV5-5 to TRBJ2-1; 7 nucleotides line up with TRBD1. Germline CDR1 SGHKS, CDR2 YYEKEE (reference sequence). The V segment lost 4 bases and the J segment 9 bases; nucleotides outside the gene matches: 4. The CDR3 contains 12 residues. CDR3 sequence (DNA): TGTGCCAGCAGCCTAACAGGGGTTGAGCAGTTCTTC. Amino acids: CASSLTGVEQFF.

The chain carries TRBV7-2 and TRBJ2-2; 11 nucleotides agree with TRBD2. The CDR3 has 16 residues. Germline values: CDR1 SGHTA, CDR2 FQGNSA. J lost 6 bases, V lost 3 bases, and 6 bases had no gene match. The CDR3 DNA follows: TGTGCCAGCAGCTTTTCTAGCGGGGGGTCTTCCGGGGAGCTGTTTTTT. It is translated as CASSFSSGGSSGELFF.

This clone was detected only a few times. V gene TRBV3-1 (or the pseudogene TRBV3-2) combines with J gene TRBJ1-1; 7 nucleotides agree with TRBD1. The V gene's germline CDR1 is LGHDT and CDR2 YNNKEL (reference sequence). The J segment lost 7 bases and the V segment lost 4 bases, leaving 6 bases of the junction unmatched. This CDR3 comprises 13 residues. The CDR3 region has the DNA TGTGCCAGCAGCCCCCAGGGGGGACTTGAAGCTTTCTTT. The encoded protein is CASSPQGGLEAFF.

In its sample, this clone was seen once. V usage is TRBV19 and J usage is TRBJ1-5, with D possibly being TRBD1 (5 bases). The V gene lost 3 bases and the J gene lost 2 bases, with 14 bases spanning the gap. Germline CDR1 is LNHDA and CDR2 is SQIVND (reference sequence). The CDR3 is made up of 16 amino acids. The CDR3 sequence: CASSIGRVNGNQPQHF. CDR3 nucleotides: TGTGCCAGTAGTATTGGCAGGGTGAATGGCAATCAGCCCCAGCATTTT.

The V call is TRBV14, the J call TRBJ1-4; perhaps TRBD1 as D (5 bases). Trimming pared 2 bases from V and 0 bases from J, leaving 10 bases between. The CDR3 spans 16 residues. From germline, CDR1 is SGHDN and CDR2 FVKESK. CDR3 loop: CASSQRDSTTNEKLFF. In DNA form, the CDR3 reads TGTGCCAGCAGCCAACGGGACTCAACAACTAATGAAAAACTGTTTTTT.

As DNA, the CDR3 is TGTGCCAGCAGCTTAGCGGGAGGGCTATACGAGCAGTACTTC. Amino acid sequence: CASSLAGGLYEQYF. The genes are TRBV7-8 and TRBJ2-7; the match to TRBD2 covers 7 bases. Germline V gene sequence: CDR1 SGHVS, CDR2 FQNEAQ. This CDR3 region has 14 residues. Trimming cost V 0 bases and J 4 bases; bases outside gene matches: 3. Drawing the rest from reference TRBV7-8 and TRBJ2-7, the complete variable domain is GAGVSQSPRYKVAKRGQDVALRCDPISGHVSLFWYQQALGQGPEFLTYFQNEAQLDKSGLPSDRFFAERPEGSVSTLKIQRTQQEDSAVYLCASSLAGGLYEQYFGPGTRLTVT.

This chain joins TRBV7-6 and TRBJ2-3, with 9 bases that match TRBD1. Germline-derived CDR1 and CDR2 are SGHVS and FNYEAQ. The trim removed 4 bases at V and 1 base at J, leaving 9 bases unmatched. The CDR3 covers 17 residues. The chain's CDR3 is CASSSRGQGGGTDTQYF. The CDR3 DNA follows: TGTGCCAGCAGCTCCAGGGGACAGGGAGGGGGCACAGATACGCAGTATTTT.

The CDR3 protein is CATSDDFGPGLNHGELFF. The DNA for the CDR3 is TGTGCCACCAGTGATGATTTCGGCCCAGGCCTTAACCACGGGGAGCTGTTTTTT. J is TRBJ2-2 and V is TRBV24-1; D uncertain. The CDR3 is 18 amino acids. Germline values: CDR1 KGHDR, CDR2 SFDVKD. The V end was cut by 3 bases, the J end by 7 bases, with 23 bases between.

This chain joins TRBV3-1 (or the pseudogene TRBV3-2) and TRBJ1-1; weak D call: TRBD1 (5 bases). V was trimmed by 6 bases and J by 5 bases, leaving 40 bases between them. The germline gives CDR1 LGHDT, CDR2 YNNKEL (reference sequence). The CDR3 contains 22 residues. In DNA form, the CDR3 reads TGTGCCAGCAGTCGCATCTCTCCCATGTCCGAGGCCAGGGTCTGGAGAAGGACTGAAGCTTTCTTT. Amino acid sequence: CASSRISPMSEARVWRRTEAFF.

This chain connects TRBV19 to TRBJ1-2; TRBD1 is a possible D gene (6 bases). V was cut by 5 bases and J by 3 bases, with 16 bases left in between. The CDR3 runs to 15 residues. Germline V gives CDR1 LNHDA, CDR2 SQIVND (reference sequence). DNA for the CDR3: TGTGCCAGTAGTTTCGACTTGACAGGTCACTATGGCTACACCTTC. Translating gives CASSFDLTGHYGYTF.

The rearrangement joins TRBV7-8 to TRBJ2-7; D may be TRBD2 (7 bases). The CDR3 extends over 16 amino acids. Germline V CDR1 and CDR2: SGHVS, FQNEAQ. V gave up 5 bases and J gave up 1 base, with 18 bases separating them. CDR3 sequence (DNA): TGTGCCAGCAGCCAAAGGCGGGGGCTCCGATCCTACGAGCAGTACTTC. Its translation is CASSQRRGLRSYEQYF.

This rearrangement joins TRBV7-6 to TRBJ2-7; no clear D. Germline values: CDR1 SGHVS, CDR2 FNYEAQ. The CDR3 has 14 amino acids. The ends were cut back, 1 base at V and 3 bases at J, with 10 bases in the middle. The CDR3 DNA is TGTGCCAGCAGCTTAGGGGCAAAACTCTACGAGCAGTACTTC. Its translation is CASSLGAKLYEQYF.

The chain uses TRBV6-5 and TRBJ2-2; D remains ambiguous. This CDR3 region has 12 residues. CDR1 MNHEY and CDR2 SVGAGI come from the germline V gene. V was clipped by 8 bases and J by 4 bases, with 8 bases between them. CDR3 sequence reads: CASLATTGELFF. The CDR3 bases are TGTGCCAGCTTAGCTACCACCGGGGAGCTGTTTTTT.

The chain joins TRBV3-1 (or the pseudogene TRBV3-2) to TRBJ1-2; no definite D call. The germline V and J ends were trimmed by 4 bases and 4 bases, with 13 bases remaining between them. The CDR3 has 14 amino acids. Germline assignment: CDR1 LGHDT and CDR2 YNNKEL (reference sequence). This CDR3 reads CASSPRGGRYGYTF. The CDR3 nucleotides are TGTGCCAGCAGCCCCCGTGGAGGGCGCTATGGCTACACCTTC.

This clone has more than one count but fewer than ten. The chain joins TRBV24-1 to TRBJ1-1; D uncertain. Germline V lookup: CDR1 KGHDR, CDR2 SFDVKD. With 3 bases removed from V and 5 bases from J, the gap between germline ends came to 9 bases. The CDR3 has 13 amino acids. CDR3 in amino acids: CATSDPTLTEAFF. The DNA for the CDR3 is TGTGCCACCAGTGATCCCACTTTAACTGAAGCTTTCTTT.